The present TCR beta chain was sequenced within a study of OX40 agonist ivuxolimab in advanced cancers. The germline V and J ends were trimmed by 4 bases and 1 base, with 14 bases remaining between them. Germline values: CDR1 SGHNT, CDR2 YYREEE (reference sequence). The CDR3 spans 15 residues. This clone appeared a single time. Method: immunoSEQ multiplex PCR; TCRdb's copy keeps in-frame clones and lacks some. The sample records 60,000 to 85,000 clones, about four fifths being singletons. Here the sequenced sample was CD4+ or CD8+ T cells sorted from blood, taken in a trial of the OX40 agonist ivuxolimab. This chain connects TRBV5-4 to TRBJ2-5; D is perhaps TRBD1 or TRBD2 (5 bases each). The sequence was obtained from an adult with an advanced solid tumor such as melanoma, head and neck, liver or kidney cancer. The CDR3 loop is CASSPGPTLQETQYF. DNA for the CDR3: TGTGCCAGCAGCCCGGGACCGACTCTCCAAGAGACCCAGTACTTC.